The 3 T cell receptor beta chains in this list originate from one sample, sequenced in a study of beta chain features in type 1 diabetes. The whole isolated RNA underwent reverse transcription, so sequencing captured expressed TCRB transcripts. Clones were sequenced by immunoSEQ multiplex PCR, and TCRdb holds only the in-frame ones, with some missing. The repertoire has under 350,000 clones, approximately 14% of them found once; the top ten carry 0.017%. Study-level points and caveats: In every one of the four CD4+ subsets, TCRB CDR3s were moderately but significantly shorter in Type 1 diabetes patients.

Their target antigens are unknown. The sample comprised naive CD4+ T cells from blood. The origin of the receptors is a man aged 25-40 years with type 1 diabetes.

The CDR3 coding sequence is TGTGCCAGTAGTAATAAGGACAGCTACGAGCAGTACTTC. Translating gives CASSNKDSYEQYF. This chain uses TRBV19 with TRBJ2-7; tentative D call: TRBD1 (6 bases). The CDR3 totals 13 residues. V lost 4 bases and J 3 bases, leaving 10 bases between the germline ends. Germline-derived CDR1 and CDR2 are LNHDA and SQIVND (reference sequence).

The CDR3 sequence: CASSLDAGRYEQYF. The CDR3, as DNA: TGTGCCAGCAGCTTAGACGCGGGAAGGTACGAGCAGTACTTC. The chain uses TRBV7-2 and TRBJ2-7; D might be TRBD2 (6 bases). Germline CDR1 SGHTA, CDR2 FQGNSA. The CDR3 is 14 amino acids. The ends were cut back, 1 base at V and 4 bases at J, with 11 bases in the middle. The variable domain in full, completed from reference TRBV7-2 and TRBJ2-7, reads GAGVSQSPSNKVTEKGKDVELRCDPISGHTALYWYRQSLGQGLEFLIYFQGNSAPDKSGLPSDRFSAERTGGSVSTLTIQRTQQEDSAVYLCASSLDAGRYEQYFGPGTRLTVT.

The V call is TRBV28, the J call TRBJ2-7; TRBD2 agrees at 14 bases. Germline V gene lookup returns CDR1 MDHEN and CDR2 SYDVKM. The V gene end was trimmed by 6 bases and the J gene end by 5 bases; junction bases not matched to a gene: 15. The CDR3 runs to 18 residues. CDR3 in amino acids: CASRPGTSGRKVGDEQYF. The CDR3 nucleotides are TGTGCCAGCAGGCCAGGGACTAGCGGGAGAAAAGTAGGAGACGAGCAGTACTTC.